The clone carrying this T cell receptor beta chain was picked up a small number of times. The antigen remains undetermined. Unique molecular identifiers were affixed to single, distinct cDNA molecules. TCRdb redid the calling of the 5' RACE reads with MiXCR, one entry per CDR3 protein. The data contain approximately 70,000 distinct CDR3 sequences, less than 5.5% of them singletons. The sample comes from a study of early T cells in non-severe SARS-CoV-2 infection. On the study more broadly: Chains were unpaired, as sequencing was done on bulk RNA from unsorted whole blood.

Study-wide results and caveats: Database matching using VDJdb favored anti-spike CD8 responses, with private and CD4 specificities left missing.

Source: whole blood, taken at baseline. The TCR comes from an adult who was a healthcare worker with PCR-confirmed SARS-CoV-2 infection or an uninfected control (not recorded which).

In DNA, the CDR3 is TGTGCCAGCAGCAAAGGTTCCTTCACCGGGGAGCTGTTTTTT. Translation: CASSKGSFTGELFF. The genes are TRBV21-1 and TRBJ2-2. TRBV21-1 has pseudogene status. The CDR3 is made up of 14 amino acids.